Sequencing of this T cell receptor (beta chain) was carried out in a study of T cell repertoires in cytomegalovirus infection. Study as a whole: Evidence of both CMV infection and a matching HLA type came from public TCR beta signatures.

CDR3 size: 15 residues. The germline V gene encodes CDR1 SGHAT and CDR2 FQNNGV. The V end was cut by 3 bases, the J end by 0 bases, with 9 bases between. Findings and caveats of the study: In two of eight donors, the top clonotype was HLA-C-restricted CMV-specific.

This clonotype came up many times. Its antigen is not known. In TCRdb, the reads were re-called with MiXCR into one record per CDR3 protein. The sample lists 100,000 to 150,000 distinct CDR3 sequences, about 10% occurring once. The chain carries TRBV11-2 and TRBJ2-1; the D gene could be TRBD1 or TRBD2 (5 bases each). Sequences were obtained from PBMCs. This sequence was found in a human donor in good health (CMV status not recorded). Some clones in this sample may be carry-over from other donors' samples. CDR3 in amino acids: CASSFGGSSYNEQFF. The CDR3 coding sequence is TGTGCCAGCAGCTTTGGGGGTAGCTCCTACAATGAGCAGTTCTTC.